A single T cell receptor beta chain is shown here with its context. Its specificity is not known. These data are taken from a study of CXCR3-negative and CXCR3-positive naive CD8 T cells. Study observations and caveats: Naive CXCR3-positive and CXCR3-negative cells shared TRBV-TRBJ usage; memory cells diverged.

Germline lookup yields CDR1 LGHNA and CDR2 YSLEER. CDR3 length: 17 amino acids. Libraries were UMI-labeled 5' RACE TRB cDNA. TCRdb derives one entry per CDR3 protein from the 5' RACE reads, leaving out DNA. Its table records roughly 29,000 distinct CDR3 sequences. The material sequenced was memory CD8+ T cells from blood. The chain employs TRBV4-3 and TRBJ2-2; absent DNA, TCRdb's TRBD2 call cannot be checked. The sequence came from a human donor in good health. Some clones in this sample may be carry-over from other donors' samples. This CDR3 is CASSQDGLAGGPGELFF.